A single sample is the source of the 7 T cell receptor beta chains below, sequenced in a study of T cells after yellow fever vaccination. One entry per CDR3 protein results from TCRdb running MiXCR on the 5' RACE reads. Of some 400,000 distinct CDR3 sequences listed, about 6% are singletons. The sample here was PBMCs, taken 5 days after the yellow fever booster vaccination. Receptors originate from a man younger than 45 who received the YFV17D yellow fever vaccine.

This clonotype was seen a few times. This chain joins TRBV6-5 and TRBJ2-3, with D tentatively TRBD2 (5 bases). Per the germline V gene, CDR1 is MNHEY and CDR2 is SVGAGI. Trimming pared 2 bases from V and 2 bases from J, leaving 17 bases between. This CDR3 has 17 amino acids. This CDR3 reads CASSYRRSGADTDTQYF. CDR3 DNA sequence: TGTGCCAGCAGTTACCGTCGGAGCGGAGCCGACACAGATACGCAGTATTTT.

This clonotype came up many times. CDR3: CASSPQPGLTDTEAFF. The CDR3 DNA follows: TGTGCCAGCAGTCCTCAGCCGGGGTTAACGGACACTGAAGCTTTCTTT. This sequence joins TRBV21-1 and TRBJ1-1; the D call in the table, TRBD1, was not verified against the DNA. TRBV21-1 is listed as a pseudogene. There are 16 residues in the CDR3.

The chain links TRBV12-3 or TRBV12-4 to TRBJ2-3, with D perhaps TRBD1 or TRBD2 (5 bases each). The CDR3 spans 13 residues. The germline V and J ends were trimmed by 4 bases and 10 bases, with 15 bases remaining between them. CDR3 sequence: CASSSLVGVSQYF. The CDR3 DNA sequence: TGTGCCAGCAGTTCCCTCGTGGGGGTATCGCAGTATTTT.

This clonotype was detected a few times. This chain links TRBV5-1 with TRBJ1-2, with 10 bases aligning to TRBD1. CDR1 and CDR2 from the germline V gene are SGHRS and YFSETQ. CDR3 length: 15 amino acids. J lost 2 bases, V lost 4 bases, and 5 bases had no gene match. The chain's CDR3 is CASSPVGQGNYGYTF. The CDR3 region has the DNA TGCGCCAGCAGCCCGGTGGGACAGGGGAACTATGGCTACACCTTC.

This clonotype was observed many times. The CDR3 DNA reads TGTGCCATCAGTGGGGGGAGTGGTAGCAATCAGCCCCAGCATTTT. Amino acids: CAISGGSGSNQPQHF. The rearrangement uses TRBV10-3 and TRBJ1-5; TRBD1 is a possible D gene (5 bases). From germline, CDR1 is ENHRY and CDR2 SYGVKD. CDR3 length equals 15 residues. V was pared by 4 bases and J by 0 bases, with 10 bases between.

This sequence joins TRBV28 and TRBJ2-1; D may be TRBD2 (6 bases). The ends were cut back, 3 bases at V and 3 bases at J, with 9 bases in the middle. This CDR3 comprises 14 residues. Germline CDR1 and CDR2: MDHEN and SYDVKM. As DNA, the CDR3 is TGTGCCAGCAGTTTGGCTAGCGTCTACAATGAGCAGTTCTTC. It specifies CASSLASVYNEQFF.

To note about this clonotype: A much larger clonotype is one base distant, so this may be a read error. This chain connects TRBV20-1 to TRBJ2-7; the D is unclear. The CDR3 totals 12 residues. The germline CDR1 and CDR2 sequences are DFQATT and SNEGSKA (reference sequence). CDR3: CSARRPPDEQNF. CDR3 bases: TGCAGTGCTAGAAGACCTCCGGACGAGCAGAACTTC.